Listed here is a single TCR beta chain. Single viable CD3+CD4+CD8-CD45RO+ cells were sorted as the memory CD4+ T cells. Serum IgG to CMV pp150, pp28, p38 and p52 defined serostatus. Total CD4+ T cells were enriched by CD4 positive selection. The source of the sample is a study of memory CD4+ T cells and cytomegalovirus serostatus. Germline V gene sequence: CDR1 MNHEY, CDR2 SVGAGI. This CDR3 is 13 amino acids long. V dropped 8 bases and J dropped 3 bases, with 13 bases sitting between them. The assay was immunoSEQ multiplex PCR, and TCRdb's table has in-frame clones only and misses some. The sample includes some 50,000 clones, approximately 74% seen only once; the top ten take 1.2%.

The chain combines TRBV6-5 with TRBJ1-2; no clear D. The sequenced material came from memory CD4+ T cells from blood. This TCR derives from an adult in good health and CMV-seropositive. In DNA form, the CDR3 reads TGTGCCAGCTCCGAAACAGAGGACTATGGCTACACCTTC. Amino acids: CASSETEDYGYTF.